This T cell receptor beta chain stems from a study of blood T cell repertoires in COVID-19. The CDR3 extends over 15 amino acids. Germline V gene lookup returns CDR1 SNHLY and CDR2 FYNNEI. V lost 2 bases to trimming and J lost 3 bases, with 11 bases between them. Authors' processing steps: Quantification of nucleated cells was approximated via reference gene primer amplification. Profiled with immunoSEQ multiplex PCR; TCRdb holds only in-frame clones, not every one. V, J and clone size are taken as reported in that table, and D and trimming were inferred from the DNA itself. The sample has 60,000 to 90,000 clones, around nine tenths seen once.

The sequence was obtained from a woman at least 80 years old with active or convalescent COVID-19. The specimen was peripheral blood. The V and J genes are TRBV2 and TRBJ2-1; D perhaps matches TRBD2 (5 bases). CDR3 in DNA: TGTGCCAGCAGTGAAAGGGCTAGCAGCTACAATGAGCAGTTCTTC. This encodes CASSERASSYNEQFF.